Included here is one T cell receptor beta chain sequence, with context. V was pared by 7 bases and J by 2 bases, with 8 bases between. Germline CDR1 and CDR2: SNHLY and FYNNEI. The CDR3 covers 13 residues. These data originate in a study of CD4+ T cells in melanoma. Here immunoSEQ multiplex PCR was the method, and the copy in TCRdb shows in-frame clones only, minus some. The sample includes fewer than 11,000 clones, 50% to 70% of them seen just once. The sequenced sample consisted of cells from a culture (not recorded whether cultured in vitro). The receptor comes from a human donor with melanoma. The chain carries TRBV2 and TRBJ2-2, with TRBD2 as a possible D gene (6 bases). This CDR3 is CASMEGNTGELFF. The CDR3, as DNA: TGTGCCAGCATGGAGGGTAACACCGGGGAGCTGTTTTTT.